This T cell receptor beta chain was obtained from a study of blood T cell repertoires in COVID-19. CDR3 size: 14 residues. Germline V gives CDR1 SGHTA, CDR2 FQGNSA. V shed 5 bases, J shed 6 bases, and the junction held 8 bases outside the gene matches. The table came from immunoSEQ multiplex PCR; TCRdb's copy has only in-frame clones and leaves some out. The sample consists of around 74,000 clones, roughly nine tenths of them appearing once. The sample was peripheral blood. The rearrangement links TRBV7-2 to TRBJ1-2, with 8 bases fitting TRBD1. The TCR sequence derives from a young man with acute or convalescent COVID-19. The CDR3 DNA is TGTGCCAGCAGCCTCGGACAGGGAGAGGATGGCTACACCTTC. Amino acid sequence: CASSLGQGEDGYTF.